Presented here are 3 T cell receptor beta chains from one specimen sequenced in a study of blood T cell repertoires in COVID-19 (dated by TCRdb to 2020 to 2022). The library was generated by the immunoSEQ multiplex PCR assay. Not all clones reach the TCRdb copy of this immuneACCESS table, which keeps in-frame sequences only. Checked studies attribute under half of the gap to unresolved V genes and leave the rest unexplained. A total of about 18,000 clones appear in this sample, roughly 90% of them only once. Roughly 16% of the sample belongs to the ten largest clones. Sequenced sample: peripheral blood. These receptors all come from a human donor in a cohort sampled during active COVID-19.

This chain uses TRBV7-8 with TRBJ1-2; unclear D gene. Germline loops: CDR1 SGHVS, CDR2 FQNEAQ. The CDR3 consists of 14 residues. Trimming removed 1 base from V and 2 bases from J, with 8 bases in between. The DNA of the CDR3 is TGTGCCAGCAGCTTAGGGCAGAGGAACTATGGCTACACCTTC. Its translation: CASSLGQRNYGYTF.

This sequence joins TRBV6-2 or TRBV6-3 and TRBJ1-2; the match to TRBD1 covers 11 bases. This CDR3 is 16 amino acids long. Germline lookup yields CDR1 MNHEY and CDR2 SVGEGT. J lost 6 bases, V lost 5 bases, and 11 bases had no gene match. This CDR3 is CASSGGTGGFLHGYTF. The CDR3 nucleotides are TGTGCCAGCAGTGGCGGGACAGGGGGTTTTCTGCATGGCTACACCTTC.

The V and J genes are TRBV6-5 and TRBJ1-2, with a weak D call TRBD1 (5 bases). Trimming stripped 0 bases from V and 0 bases from J, with 11 bases between. The V gene's germline CDR1 is MNHEY and CDR2 SVGAGI. The CDR3 contains 16 residues. The CDR3 reads CASSYSSQGPNYGYTF. As DNA, the CDR3 is TGTGCCAGCAGTTACTCGTCGCAGGGCCCTAACTATGGCTACACCTTC.